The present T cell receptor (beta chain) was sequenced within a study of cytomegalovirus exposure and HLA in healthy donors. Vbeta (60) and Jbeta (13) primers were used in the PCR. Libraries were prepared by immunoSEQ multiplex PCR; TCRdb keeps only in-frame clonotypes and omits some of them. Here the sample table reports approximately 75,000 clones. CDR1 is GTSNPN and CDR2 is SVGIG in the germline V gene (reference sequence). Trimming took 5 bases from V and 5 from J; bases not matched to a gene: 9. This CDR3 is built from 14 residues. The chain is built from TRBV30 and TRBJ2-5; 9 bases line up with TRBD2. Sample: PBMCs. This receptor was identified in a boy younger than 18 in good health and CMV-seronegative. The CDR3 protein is CAWSSGAPSETQYF. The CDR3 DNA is TGTGCCTGGTCTAGCGGGGCCCCCAGCGAGACCCAGTACTTC.